This TCR beta chain was sequenced in a study of cytotoxic CD8 clonotypes in ibrutinib-treated CLL. TCRdb's table, derived via immunoSEQ multiplex PCR, lists solely in-frame clones and lacks some. This table holds about 200,000 clones, around 70% found once. This CDR3 has 16 amino acids. Trimming stripped 0 bases from V and 0 bases from J, with 9 bases between. The germline V gene has CDR1 KGHSH and CDR2 LQKENI. This rearrangement joins TRBV18 to TRBJ1-3; a possible D gene is TRBD1 (5 bases). The TCR sequence derives from a human donor with chronic lymphocytic leukemia. The sample was PBMCs, taken after 12 months of ibrutinib treatment. CDR3 DNA sequence: TGTGCCAGCTCACCACCTTCCAGGGCCTCTGGAAACACCATATATTTT. It is translated as CASSPPSRASGNTIYF.